This T cell receptor beta chain was recorded in a study of long-term antiretroviral therapy in people with HIV. Study-wide findings and caveats: Among HIV repertoires, CDR3 length ranges were narrower than those of controls. Clonotypes expanded prior to ART showed repertoire dominance at all sampled time points.

V gave up 7 bases and J gave up 4 bases; unmatched junction bases: 6. The CDR3 consists of 13 residues. Germline loops: CDR1 MNHEY, CDR2 SVGAGI. Each HIV participant was treated in the United States. An immunoSEQ assay, version v3.0, was performed at survey level. The repertoire was sequenced with immunoSEQ multiplex PCR; TCRdb's copy has only in-frame clones and lacks some. The sample lists tens of thousands of clones, 70% to 80% seen once, with roughly 7.1% in the top ten. This clone has more than one count but fewer than ten. The antigen is unknown. Other DNA sequences in this specimen translate into the identical CDR3.

The receptor comes from a woman aged 50 to 60 with HIV. V is TRBV6-5 and J is TRBJ1-1, with 7 bases fitting TRBD1. This specimen was unsorted PBMCs, taken 2 years after starting antiretroviral therapy. The CDR3 coding sequence is TGTGCCAGCAATAAACAGGGGTCCACTGAAGCTTTCTTT. Encoded protein: CASNKQGSTEAFF.